Following are 12 T cell receptor beta chains from one sample sequenced in a study of shared clonotypes between healthy human individuals. Sequencing was performed with immunoSEQ multiplex PCR; in TCRdb, only in-frame clones are kept and a portion is missing. Altogether under 2.5 million clones are present, 80% to 95% being singletons, with the ten largest covering around 0.4%. Sequenced sample: naive CD4+ T cells from PBMCs. Subset denoted: CD45RA+ positively selected. The receptors derive from a man aged 18 to 35 in good health. Some clones in this sample may be carry-over from other donors' samples.

This clone was found many times. The sample carries other DNA sequences with the same CDR3. This chain joins TRBV28 and TRBJ2-1; tentatively, D is TRBD1 (6 bases). CDR3 length: 17 amino acids. Germline CDR1 is MDHEN and CDR2 is SYDVKM. V lost 5 bases, J lost 1 base, and 18 bases lay in between. The CDR3 here is CASSTGRVQGSYNEQFF. The CDR3 nucleotides read TGTGCCAGCAGTACTGGAAGGGTACAGGGTTCCTACAATGAGCAGTTCTTC.

The chain is built from TRBV6-5 and TRBJ2-5; TRBD1 is a possible D gene (5 bases). V was cut by 8 bases and J by 3 bases, with 16 bases left in between. Per germline, CDR1 MNHEY and CDR2 SVGAGI. This CDR3 has 14 amino acids. In DNA form, the CDR3 reads TGTGCCAGCGGACCTGAAGGCAGGGAAGAGACCCAGTACTTC. This translates into CASGPEGREETQYF.

The rearrangement uses TRBV4-1 and TRBJ1-3; D uncertain. The CDR3 sequence is 11 residues long. Trimming took 5 bases from V and 4 from J, leaving 3 bases between them. Looked up from germline, CDR1 is MGHRA and CDR2 is YSYEKL. CDR3 sequence: CASSGGNTIYF. In nucleotides, the CDR3 is TGCGCCAGCAGCGGAGGAAACACCATATATTTT.

This chain joins TRBV29-1 and TRBJ2-7, with D perhaps matching TRBD2 (7 bases). Per germline, CDR1 SQVTM and CDR2 ANQGSEA. This CDR3 comprises 14 residues. V lost 6 bases and J lost 1, with 16 bases in between. CDR3 nucleotide sequence: TGCAGCGTGGGAGGGGGTGTTGGGTCCTACGAGCAGTACTTC. This sequence encodes CSVGGGVGSYEQYF.

The CDR3 spells CASSEVGVWNEQFF. In DNA form, the CDR3 reads TGTGCCAGCAGTGAGGTGGGGGTATGGAATGAGCAGTTCTTC. The chain is built from TRBV6-1 and TRBJ2-1; D tentatively reads TRBD1 or TRBD2 (5 bases each). The germline V gene has CDR1 MNHNS and CDR2 SASEGT. The length of the CDR3 is 14 residues. V was cut by 3 bases and J by 7 bases, with 13 bases left in between.

The chain employs TRBV5-4 and TRBJ2-3, with 10 nucleotides matching TRBD2. J gave up 5 bases and V 4 bases, and 13 bases lay outside the gene matches. This CDR3 region has 17 residues. Germline CDR1 and CDR2: SGHNT and YYREEE (reference sequence). This CDR3 reads CASSRSGASGRLDTQYF. The CDR3 nucleotides are TGTGCCAGCAGCCGTTCTGGGGCTAGCGGGAGATTAGATACGCAGTATTTT.

The gene calls are TRBV19 and TRBJ2-7; 10 bases match TRBD1. The germline V gene has CDR1 LNHDA and CDR2 SQIVND (reference sequence). Trimming at V came to 3 bases and at J to 5 bases, leaving 7 bases not matched to a gene. This CDR3 contains 15 residues. The CDR3 DNA reads as TGTGCCAGTAGTATTAGGAGGGACAGGGGCGACGAGCAGTACTTC. This gives the protein CASSIRRDRGDEQYF.

The CDR3 is CASSPGQNERYTF. The CDR3 DNA reads as TGTGCCAGCTCACCCGGACAGAACGAGCGCTACACCTTC. V gene TRBV18 combines with J gene TRBJ1-2, with D possibly being TRBD1 (6 bases). The CDR3 has 13 residues. Trimming stripped 3 bases from V and 9 bases from J, with 14 bases between. CDR1 is KGHSH and CDR2 is LQKENI in the germline V gene.

A note on this clone: The same CDR3 is also encoded by other DNA sequences in this sample. The rearrangement links TRBV2 to TRBJ1-5; D unclear. The germline V and J ends were trimmed by 1 base and 0 bases, with 1 base remaining between them. The CDR3 runs to 13 residues. Germline loops: CDR1 SNHLY, CDR2 FYNNEI. The CDR3 loop is CASSEVSNQPQHF. Written as DNA, the CDR3 is TGTGCCAGCAGTGAAGTTAGCAATCAGCCCCAGCATTTT. The entire variable domain, with the rest obtained from reference TRBV2 and TRBJ1-5, is as follows: EPEVTQTPSHQVTQMGQEVILRCVPISNHLYFYWYRQILGQKVEFLVSFYNNEISEKSEIFDDQFSVERPDGSNFTLKIRSTKLEDSAMYFCASSEVSNQPQHFGDGTRLSIL.

This clone was detected a few times. The V and J genes are TRBV6-1 and TRBJ2-7; D not resolved. Germline V gene sequence: CDR1 MNHNS, CDR2 SASEGT. The V gene lost 6 bases and the J gene lost 3 bases, with 9 bases spanning the gap. CDR3 length: 12 residues. In DNA, the CDR3 is TGTGCCAGCAGGCTGTACGGCTACGAGCAGTACTTC. This sequence encodes CASRLYGYEQYF.

This clone was observed once. CDR3 nucleotide sequence: TGTGCCAGCAGCCTGTCCGGGGAGAACACCGGGGAGCTGTTTTTT. As protein: CASSLSGENTGELFF. The chain uses TRBV4-2 and TRBJ2-2; maybe TRBD2 (5 bases). CDR1 and CDR2 from the germline V gene are LGHNA and YNFKEQ. The CDR3 is 15 residues long. Trimming took 4 bases from V and 1 from J, leaving 10 bases between them.

This chain joins TRBV27 and TRBJ1-1; D is uncertain. This CDR3 is 18 amino acids long. Trimming removed 0 bases at V and 6 bases at J, with 23 bases between. Germline assignment: CDR1 MNHEY and CDR2 SMNVEV (reference sequence). Written as DNA, the CDR3 is TGTGCCAGCAGTTTATCCCGTCGGGGATTCAACCCCCAGGCTGAAGCTTTCTTT. Residues: CASSLSRRGFNPQAEAFF.